This is a list of T cell receptor beta chains from one sample in a study of spatial heterogeneity in lung cancer. MiXCR was run by TCRdb on the 5' RACE reads, yielding one entry per CDR3 protein. Among about 120,000 distinct CDR3 sequences listed, 12% were seen once. Specimen: PBMCs, collected at follow-up. These receptors were taken from a male donor with early-stage non-small cell lung cancer. Each CDR3 is given with its conserved first and last residue. D genes are given only for firm matches. Only part of the rows carry a size: once, few, many, or a class if the clone is expanded.

J gene	V gene	D gene	clone size	CDR3 DNA	CDR3 protein
TRBJ2-5	TRBV7-2	NA	many	TGTGCCAGCAGCGGAGGGGGCAGCTTAGAGACCCAGTACTTC	CASSGGGSLETQYF
TRBJ1-6	TRBV3-1	NA	many	TGTGCCAGCAGCCGAGGGTCCTACCAAAGCTCCTATAATTCACCCCTCCACTTT	CASSRGSYQSSYNSPLHF
TRBJ2-2	TRBV6-5	NA	NA	TGTGCCAGCAGTTACTGGGACACGAACACCGGGGAGCTGTTTTTT	CASSYWDTNTGELFF
TRBJ2-4	TRBV30	TRBD1	many	TGTGCCAGCACAGGGGCGGCCAAAAACATTCAGTACTTC	CASTGAAKNIQYF
TRBJ1-1	TRBV6-1	NA	NA	TGTGCCAGCGATCGGGACGTTTACACTGAAGCTTTCTTT	CASDRDVYTEAFF
TRBJ2-7	TRBV5-1	NA	NA	TGCGCCAGCAGCCTCGGGGGACGGGCCTACGAGCAGTACTTC	CASSLGGRAYEQYF
TRBJ2-7	TRBV19	NA	few	TGTGCCAGTAGTACCTCAAATGTACTGAGCGAGCAGTACTTC	CASSTSNVLSEQYF
TRBJ2-5	TRBV20-1	TRBD1	NA	TGCAGTGCTAGAGGGATACAGGGGGCCGGGGAGACCCAGTACTTC	CSARGIQGAGETQYF
TRBJ2-7	TRBV29-1	TRBD1	NA	TGCAGCGCCGGGACAGGGATCTTTTACGAGCAGTACTTC	CSAGTGIFYEQYF
TRBJ2-3	TRBV7-8	NA	few	TGTGCCAGCAGCTATGCAGGGGGGGGCGCGGAAGATACGCAGTATTTT	CASSYAGGGAEDTQYF
TRBJ1-2	TRBV6-2/TRBV6-3	NA	NA	TGTGCCAGCAGTCCGTCGACAGCGTACTATGGCTACACCTTC	CASSPSTAYYGYTF
TRBJ1-5	TRBV6-6	NA	NA	TGTGCCAGCAGCCAGGACTCACCTGGACAGCATTTT	CASSQDSPGQHF
TRBJ1-2	TRBV7-9	TRBD1	many	TGTGCCAGCAGTTCGGGACAGCCTCCTAACTATGGCTACACCTTC	CASSSGQPPNYGYTF
TRBJ2-2	TRBV28	TRBD2	NA	TGTGCCAGCAGTTTCGAGCGGGGGGGCCCCACCGGGGAGCTGTTTTTT	CASSFERGGPTGELFF
TRBJ2-3	TRBV28	NA	NA	TGTGCCAGCAGTCCTGGGACCTCCTTCACAGATACGCAGTATTTT	CASSPGTSFTDTQYF
TRBJ1-6	TRBV20-1	NA	many	TGCAGTGTACGCCAGGGGTATGCTTCACCCCTCCACTTT	CSVRQGYASPLHF
TRBJ1-1	TRBV3-1	TRBD1	many	TGTGCCAGCAGCCAAGACATGGTTCAGGGGGTAGCTTTCTTT	CASSQDMVQGVAFF
TRBJ2-5	TRBV7-2	TRBD2	NA	TGTGCCAGCAGTTCAGGGACTAGCGGTCAAGAGACCCAGTACTTC	CASSSGTSGQETQYF
TRBJ1-1	TRBV7-8	TRBD1	few	TGTGCCAGCAGCTTAGGGACAGGGGGCTTAACTGAAGCTTTCTTT	CASSLGTGGLTEAFF
TRBJ1-1	TRBV20-1	TRBD1	NA	TGCAGTGCTTCCGCAGGGGGCAGAGCTTTCTTT	CSASAGGRAFF
TRBJ2-1	TRBV28	NA	NA	TGTGCCAGCAAGGGAGTCAAGACCCGGGACAATGAGCAGTTCTTC	CASKGVKTRDNEQFF
TRBJ1-2	TRBV20-1	NA	NA	TGCGGCCGGGACGGCGCTAACTATGGCTACACCTTC	CGRDGANYGYTF
TRBJ1-2	TRBV4-3	NA	many	TGCGCCAGCAGCCAAGAGTTAAACTATGGCTACACCTTC	CASSQELNYGYTF
TRBJ1-4	TRBV5-6	NA	few	TGTGCCAGCAGCTACTCCAGTTCGGGGTTTGAAAAACTGTTTTTT	CASSYSSSGFEKLFF
TRBJ2-2	TRBV29-1	NA	few	TGCAGCGTTGCAGGACAGACGAACACCGGGGAGCTGTTTTTT	CSVAGQTNTGELFF
TRBJ1-5	TRBV12-3/TRBV12-4	NA	many	TGTGCCAGCAGTTTACAGGCAACTAATCAGCCCCAGCATTTT	CASSLQATNQPQHF
TRBJ1-5	TRBV10-3	NA	NA	TGTGCCATCTCCAGGGAAAGCAATCAGCCCCAGCATTTT	CAISRESNQPQHF
TRBJ1-1	TRBV4-3	NA	few	TGCGCCAGCAGCCAACAATACGGGACTGAAGCTTTCTTT	CASSQQYGTEAFF
TRBJ2-3	TRBV29-1	NA	NA	TGCAGCGTTGAAGCGGGCGGATCTAGCACAGATACGCAGTATTTT	CSVEAGGSSTDTQYF
TRBJ1-6	TRBV5-1	TRBD1	NA	TGCGCCAGCAGCTTTACAGGGGGGGATTCACCCCTCCACTTT	CASSFTGGDSPLHF
TRBJ2-5	TRBV24-1	TRBD1	many	TGTGCCACCAGTGATCATGTGACAGGGGAAGAGACCCAGTACTTC	CATSDHVTGEETQYF
TRBJ1-1	TRBV7-9	NA	many	TGTGCCAGCAGCTTTGAGGGTCTTGAAGCTTTCTTT	CASSFEGLEAFF
TRBJ2-3	TRBV6-2/TRBV6-3	NA	many	TGTGCCAGCAGATACTCCTTCGGGGGCACAGATACGCAGTATTTT	CASRYSFGGTDTQYF
TRBJ1-1	TRBV28	NA	few	TGTGCCAGCAATCAATTGGGGTGGGGCACTGAAGCTTTCTTT	CASNQLGWGTEAFF
TRBJ2-3	TRBV3-1	NA	many	TGTGCCAGCAGCCAGGTCGATACGCAGTATTTT	CASSQVDTQYF
TRBJ2-7	TRBV11-2	NA	few	TGTGCCAGCAGCTTAGGGCAGGCCCCTACCTACGAGCAGTACTTC	CASSLGQAPTYEQYF
TRBJ1-4	TRBV6-5	NA	few	TGTGCCAGCAGTTACGAGGGAGGGACAACTAATGAAAAACTGTTTTTT	CASSYEGGTTNEKLFF
TRBJ2-2	TRBV5-6	NA	few	TGTGCCAGCAGCCTCGGAGCCAGCACCGGGGAGCTGTTTTTT	CASSLGASTGELFF
TRBJ2-7	TRBV29-1	TRBD1	many	TGCAGCGTTGACGGGGACAGGCCCTACGAGCAGTACTTC	CSVDGDRPYEQYF
TRBJ1-1	TRBV3-1	NA	many	TGTGCCAGCACCCAGGTAGAGGGCGCTGAAGCTTTCTTT	CASTQVEGAEAFF
TRBJ2-5	TRBV24-1	TRBD2	many	TGTGCCACCAGTCTCGGGGGGTCAGAGACCCAGTACTTC	CATSLGGSETQYF
TRBJ2-7	TRBV11-2	TRBD1	NA	TGTGCCAGCAGCCTTACGGACAGGGGCTACGAGCAGTACTTC	CASSLTDRGYEQYF